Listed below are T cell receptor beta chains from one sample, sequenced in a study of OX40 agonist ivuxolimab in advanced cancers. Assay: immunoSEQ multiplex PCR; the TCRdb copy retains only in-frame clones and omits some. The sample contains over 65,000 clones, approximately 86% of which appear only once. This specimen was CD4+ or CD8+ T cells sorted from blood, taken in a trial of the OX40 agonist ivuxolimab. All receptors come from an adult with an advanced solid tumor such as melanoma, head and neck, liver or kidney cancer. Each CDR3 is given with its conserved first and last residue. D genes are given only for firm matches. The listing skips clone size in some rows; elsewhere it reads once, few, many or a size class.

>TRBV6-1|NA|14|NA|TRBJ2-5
TGTGCCAGCAGTGCTTCGGGGAGGCTGGAGACCCAGTACTTC
CASSASGRLETQYF
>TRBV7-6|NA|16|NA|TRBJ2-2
TGTGCCAGCAGCTTAGGGGTCAGGGGGAACACCGGGGAGCTGTTTTTT
CASSLGVRGNTGELFF
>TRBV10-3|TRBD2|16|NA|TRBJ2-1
TGTGCCATCAGTGACCCCGGGACTAGCGGCTACAATGAGCAGTTCTTC
CAISDPGTSGYNEQFF
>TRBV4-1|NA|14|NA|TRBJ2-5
TGCGCCAGCAGCCAAGGTCAAGTACAAGAGACCCAGTACTTC
CASSQGQVQETQYF
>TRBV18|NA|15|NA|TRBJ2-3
TGTGCCAGCTCACCGTTAGGAGGTTCGGAAGATACGCAGTATTTT
CASSPLGGSEDTQYF
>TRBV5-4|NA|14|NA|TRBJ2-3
TGTGCCAGCAGCTCACAGGGTAGCACAGATACGCAGTATTTT
CASSSQGSTDTQYF
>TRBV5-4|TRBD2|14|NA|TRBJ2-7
TGTGCCAGCAGCTCTTCTAGCGGGTCCTACGAGCAGTACTTC
CASSSSSGSYEQYF
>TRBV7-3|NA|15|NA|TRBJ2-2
TGTGCCAGCAGCTTTGTCGGGCGAAACACCGGGGAGCTGTTTTTT
CASSFVGRNTGELFF
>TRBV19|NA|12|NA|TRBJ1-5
TGTGCCAGTAGTGGTAGCAATCAGCCCCAGCATTTT
CASSGSNQPQHF
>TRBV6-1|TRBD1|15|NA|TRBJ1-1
TGTGCCAGCAATATACTCCCGGGACAGAAGGTCGAAGCTTTCTTT
CASNILPGQKVEAFF
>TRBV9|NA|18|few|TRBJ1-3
TGTGCCAGCAGCGCACGCACCGGAAGGGCAACGGCTGGAAACACCATATATTTT
CASSARTGRATAGNTIYF
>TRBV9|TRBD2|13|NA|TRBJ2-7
TGTGCCAGCAGCGATTTTAGCGGGTACGAGCAGTACTTC
CASSDFSGYEQYF
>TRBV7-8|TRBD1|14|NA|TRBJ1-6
TGTGCCAGCACCTTGGGACAGTTCGATTCACCCCTCCACTTT
CASTLGQFDSPLHF
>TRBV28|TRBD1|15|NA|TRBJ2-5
TGTGCCAGCAGCTTCGGACAGGGGGTGCAAGAGACCCAGTACTTC
CASSFGQGVQETQYF
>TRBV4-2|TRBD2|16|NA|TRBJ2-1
TGTGCCAGCAGCCAAGATCGGGCTAGCGGGGGGAATGAGCAGTTCTTC
CASSQDRASGGNEQFF
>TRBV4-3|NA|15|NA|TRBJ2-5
TGCGCCAGCAGCCAAGGGGCGGTTGTGGGAGAGACCCAGTACTTC
CASSQGAVVGETQYF
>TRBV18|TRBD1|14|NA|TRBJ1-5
TGTGCCAGCTCATCTGGACAGGACAATCAGCCCCAGCATTTT
CASSSGQDNQPQHF
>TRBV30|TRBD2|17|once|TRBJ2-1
TGTGCCTGGAGCATCTTTGGGCGGGGGGTCCTTTACAATGAGCAGTTCTTC
CAWSIFGRGVLYNEQFF
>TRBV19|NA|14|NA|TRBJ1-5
TGTGCCAGTAGTATACTCAGGGTCGGTCAGCCCCAGCATTTT
CASSILRVGQPQHF
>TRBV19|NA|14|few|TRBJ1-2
TGTGCCAGTAGGGGACCAAGGACGTCTTATGGCTACACCTTC
CASRGPRTSYGYTF
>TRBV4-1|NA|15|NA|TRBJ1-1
TGCGCCAGCAGCCGTGCGGGACACGTGAACACTGAAGCTTTCTTT
CASSRAGHVNTEAFF
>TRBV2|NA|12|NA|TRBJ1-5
TGTGCCAGCAGTACCGACGGCCAGCCCCAGCATTTT
CASSTDGQPQHF
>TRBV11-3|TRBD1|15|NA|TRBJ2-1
TGTGCCAGCAGCCAACAATGGACAGGGAACAATGAGCAGTTCTTC
CASSQQWTGNNEQFF
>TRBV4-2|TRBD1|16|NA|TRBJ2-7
TGTGCCAGCAGCCAGTACGGTTGGGACAGGGGTAACGAGCAGTACTTC
CASSQYGWDRGNEQYF
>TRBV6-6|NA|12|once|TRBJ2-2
TGTGCCAGCCTGAGGTACACCGGGGAGCTGTTTTTT
CASLRYTGELFF
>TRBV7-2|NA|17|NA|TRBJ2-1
TGTGCCAGCAGCTTATGGGCTGGAGCGACCCATTACAATGAGCAGTTCTTC
CASSLWAGATHYNEQFF
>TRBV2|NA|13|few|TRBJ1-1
TGTGCCAGTGGTACAGGCATGAACACTGAAGCTTTCTTT
CASGTGMNTEAFF
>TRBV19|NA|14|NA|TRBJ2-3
TGTGCCAGTAGTAGCGGGAAAAGCACAGATACGCAGTATTTT
CASSSGKSTDTQYF
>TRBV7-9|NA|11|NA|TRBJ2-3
TGTGCCAGCAGCCTTGAAGATACGCAGTATTTT
CASSLEDTQYF
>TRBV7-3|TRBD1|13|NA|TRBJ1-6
TGTGCCAGCAGCTCCCAGGGGGGCTCACCCCTCCACTTT
CASSSQGGSPLHF
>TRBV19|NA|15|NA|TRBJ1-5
TGTGCCAGTAACGATCGGTCAGGGTTTAATCAGCCCCAGCATTTT
CASNDRSGFNQPQHF
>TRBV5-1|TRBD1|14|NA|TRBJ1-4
TGCGCCAGCAGCCAGGACAGGGGAGAAGAAAAACTGTTTTTT
CASSQDRGEEKLFF
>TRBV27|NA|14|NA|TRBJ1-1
TGTGCCAGCAGACGGGACGGGGTGAACACTGAAGCTTTCTTT
CASRRDGVNTEAFF
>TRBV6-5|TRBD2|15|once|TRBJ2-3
TGTGCCAGCAGCCAGGGACTAGCGGGGAGAGATACGCAGTATTTT
CASSQGLAGRDTQYF
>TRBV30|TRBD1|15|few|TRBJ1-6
TGTGCCTGGAGTCCCGACGACAGGGTGTATTCACCCCTCCACTTT
CAWSPDDRVYSPLHF
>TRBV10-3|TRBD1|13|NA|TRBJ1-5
TGTGCCATCTCAGGGGGCGAGAGTCAGCCCCAGCATTTT
CAISGGESQPQHF
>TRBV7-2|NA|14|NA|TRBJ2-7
TGTGCCAGCAGCTTTGCCGGTCACTACTACGAGCAGTACTTC
CASSFAGHYYEQYF
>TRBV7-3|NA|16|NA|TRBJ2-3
TGTGCCAGCAGCTTAAACGGGGGCTCTGTAACAGATACGCAGTATTTT
CASSLNGGSVTDTQYF
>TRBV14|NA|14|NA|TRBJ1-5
TGTGCCAGCAGCCACGCAAGGTTAAATCAGCCCCAGCATTTT
CASSHARLNQPQHF
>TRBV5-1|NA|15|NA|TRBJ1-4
TGCGCCAGCAGCCCGCTGGGGTCGACTAATGAAAAACTGTTTTTT
CASSPLGSTNEKLFF
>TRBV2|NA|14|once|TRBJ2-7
TGTGCCAGCAGTGGAGGGGTAGGAGTCTACGAGCAGTACTTC
CASSGGVGVYEQYF
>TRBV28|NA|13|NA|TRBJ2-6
TGTGCCAGCGTCACACCCGGGGCCAACGTCCTGACTTTC
CASVTPGANVLTF
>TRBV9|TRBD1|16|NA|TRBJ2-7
TGTGCCAGCAGCGTAGAGGGACAGATTAGCTCCTACGAGCAGTACTTC
CASSVEGQISSYEQYF
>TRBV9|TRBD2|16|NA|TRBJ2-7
TGTGCCAGCAGCGTAGAGGCGGGGGGGATATCCTACGAGCAGTACTTC
CASSVEAGGISYEQYF
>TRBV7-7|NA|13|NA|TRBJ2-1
TGTGCTAGCAGCACAGACAGGCACAATGAGCAGTTCTTC
CASSTDRHNEQFF
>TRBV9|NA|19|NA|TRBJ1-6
TGTGCCAGCAGCCCCAACCTTGGAGCCGGGCCTTTCAGTAATTCACCCCTCCACTTT
CASSPNLGAGPFSNSPLHF
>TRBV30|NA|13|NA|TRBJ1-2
TGTGCCTGGAGTGCAGGGCACGGGGGTGGCTACACCTTC
CAWSAGHGGGYTF
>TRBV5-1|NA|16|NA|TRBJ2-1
TGCGCCAGCAGCCCATCTAGGGGGAGCTCCTACAATGAGCAGTTCTTC
CASSPSRGSSYNEQFF
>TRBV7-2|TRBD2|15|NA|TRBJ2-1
TGTGCCAGCAGCTTAATGCGGGGGGGAAACAATGAGCAGTTCTTC
CASSLMRGGNNEQFF
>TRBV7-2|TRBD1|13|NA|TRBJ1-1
TGTGCCAGCAGCTCGCACAGGGGGAATGAAGCTTTCTTT
CASSSHRGNEAFF
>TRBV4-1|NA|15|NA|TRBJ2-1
TGCGCCAGCCACTACGGGGTTACTAGGAACAATGAGCAGTTCTTC
CASHYGVTRNNEQFF
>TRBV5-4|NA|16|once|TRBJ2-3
TGTGCCAGCAGCCCCACCGGGACTCTCAGCACAGATACGCAGTATTTT
CASSPTGTLSTDTQYF
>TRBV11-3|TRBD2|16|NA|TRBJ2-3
TGTGCCAGCAGCTCAGGGACTAGCGGTCGCACAGATACGCAGTATTTT
CASSSGTSGRTDTQYF
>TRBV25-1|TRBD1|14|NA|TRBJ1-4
TGTGCCAGCAGCCCCAGGGGGGCTAATGAAAAACTGTTTTTT
CASSPRGANEKLFF
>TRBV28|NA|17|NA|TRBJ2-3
TGTGCCAGCAGTTCCTACCGTTGGGGGGGCGTTACAGATACGCAGTATTTT
CASSSYRWGGVTDTQYF
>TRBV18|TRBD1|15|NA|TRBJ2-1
TGTGCCAGCTCCGGGGGACAGGGTTTAGACAATGAGCAGTTCTTC
CASSGGQGLDNEQFF
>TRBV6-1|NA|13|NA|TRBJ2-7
TGTGCCAGCATGGTCAGGGGTACCTACGAGCAGTACTTC
CASMVRGTYEQYF